This T cell receptor beta chain was sequenced during a study of blood T cell repertoires in COVID-19. CDR3 length: 11 residues. V was pared by 3 bases and J by 10 bases, with 12 bases between. The germline CDR1 and CDR2 sequences are DFQATT and SNEGSKA (reference sequence). Per the study methods: Reference gene primer amplification in the assay estimated nucleated cell counts. Using immunoSEQ multiplex PCR, the repertoire was profiled, and TCRdb retains in-frame clones only, with some absent. V, J and clone size are those of that table, while D and trimming were read from the DNA. Found here are 70,000 to 95,000 clones, more than 80% of them singletons; the top ten hold 10% to 15%.

Sequences were obtained from peripheral blood. This receptor was identified in a human donor in a cohort sampled during active COVID-19. The rearrangement links TRBV20-1 to TRBJ2-5; D not resolved. Here the CDR3 reads CSASESGFQYF. The CDR3 DNA reads as TGCAGTGCTAGTGAGTCCGGGTTCCAGTACTTC.